This note documents a single T cell receptor beta chain sequence. Distinct nucleotide sequences in the sample also encode this CDR3. The table came from immunoSEQ multiplex PCR; TCRdb's copy has only in-frame clones and leaves some out. This sample has roughly 1.4 million clones, with about 98.5% found just once. Germline loops: CDR1 SGHDN, CDR2 FVKESK. V was shortened by 1 base and J by 4 bases, with 5 bases between the two germline ends. The CDR3 loop spans 13 amino acids. These data come from a study of shared clonotypes between healthy human individuals. The sequencing sample was made of naive CD4+ T cells sorted from blood. Subset here: CD45RA+ positively selected. This chain links TRBV14 with TRBJ1-5; no clear D gene. The TCR originated in a man aged 25 to 45 in good health. CDR3 protein: CASSQGLNQPQHF. The CDR3 region has the DNA TGTGCCAGCAGCCAAGGACTAAATCAGCCCCAGCATTTT.